The 29 T cell receptor beta chains presented below share a single source sample, sequenced in a study of radiotherapy plus CTLA-4 blockade in lung cancer. TCRdb keeps only in-frame clones here, not all; method: immunoSEQ multiplex PCR. Altogether 35,000 to 50,000 clones are present, 70% to 75% being singletons, with the ten largest covering roughly 4%. The sample was peripheral blood, taken from a patient treated with radiotherapy plus ipilimumab. The receptor source for this set is a human donor with non-small cell lung cancer who had a complete response to radiotherapy plus ipilimumab.

The chain is built from TRBV5-5 and TRBJ2-3, with unresolved D. Trimming stripped 0 bases from V and 4 bases from J, with 9 bases between. Germline CDR1 and CDR2: SGHKS and YYEKEE (reference sequence). The CDR3 is 14 amino acids. The CDR3 coding sequence is TGTGCCAGCAGCTTGGACCTAATGGCAGATACGCAGTATTTT. Translation gives CASSLDLMADTQYF.

The rearrangement uses TRBV6-1 and TRBJ2-7; 7 bases fit TRBD2. J lost 1 base, V lost 4 bases, and 1 base had no gene match. CDR1 is MNHNS, CDR2 SASEGT, per germline. The CDR3 contains 13 residues. CDR3 amino acids: CASSGGGSYEQYF. CDR3 DNA sequence: TGTGCCAGCAGTGGGGGGGGATCCTACGAGCAGTACTTC.

This clone showed up just a few times. Germline is not matched at one junction end, which may reflect a read error. This chain joins TRBV6-4 and TRBJ1-5, with a possible D match to TRBD1 (6 bases). Looked up from germline, CDR1 is MRHNA and CDR2 is SNTAGT. The CDR3 consists of 14 residues. DNA of the CDR3: TGTGCCAGCAGTTACTCGCAGGGGTATCAGCCCCAGCATTTT. Residues: CASSYSQGYQPQHF.

V and J are TRBV5-1 and TRBJ2-6; a weak D match, TRBD1 (6 bases). CDR3 length equals 19 residues. Trimming took 3 bases from V and 0 from J, leaving 19 bases between them. The V gene's germline CDR1 is SGHRS and CDR2 YFSETQ. CDR3 in amino acids: CASSWSIFRQASGANVLTF. In nucleotides, the CDR3 is TGCGCCAGCAGCTGGAGCATCTTTAGACAGGCCTCTGGGGCCAACGTCCTGACTTTC.

The chain has TRBV19 and TRBJ2-1; 8 bases are shared with TRBD2. V shed 5 bases, J shed 5 bases, and the junction held 8 bases outside the gene matches. The length of the CDR3 is 15 residues. Germline CDR1 and CDR2: LNHDA and SQIVND (reference sequence). DNA for the CDR3: TGTGCCAGTAGTGCCCCGGGACTAGTGCACAATGAGCAGTTCTTC. Amino acids: CASSAPGLVHNEQFF.

This clone has just one count. This chain joins TRBV27 and TRBJ1-1; the D gene is possibly TRBD1 (6 bases). CDR1 and CDR2 (germline): MNHEY, SMNVEV (reference sequence). The CDR3 totals 15 residues. The V and J ends lost 10 bases and 1 base respectively, with 19 bases between them. The CDR3 region is CATRPRGGSNTEAFF. The CDR3 nucleotides read TGTGCCACGCGGCCGCGAGGGGGATCGAACACTGAAGCTTTCTTT.

This clone showed up just a few times. This chain connects TRBV28 to TRBJ2-7; TRBD1 matches 10 bases. Germline CDR1 is MDHEN and CDR2 is SYDVKM. V lost 2 bases and J lost 7; bases outside the gene matches: 14. The CDR3 is 17 residues long. CDR3 bases: TGTGCCAGCAGTTTAGGCCTTCGACAGGGGGCTAGAGCTGAGCAGTACTTC. It translates to CASSLGLRQGARAEQYF.

The rearrangement links TRBV11-2 to TRBJ2-7, with 7 bases matching TRBD2. Germline lookup yields CDR1 SGHAT and CDR2 FQNNGV. The CDR3 extends over 19 amino acids. The V gene end was trimmed by 1 base and the J gene end by 0 bases; junction bases not matched to a gene: 15. CDR3 nucleotide sequence: TGTGCCAGCAGCTTAGGCGAGGGGAGGGTTAAAAAAGGCTCCTACGAGCAGTACTTC. This sequence encodes CASSLGEGRVKKGSYEQYF.

The rearrangement links TRBV9 to TRBJ2-3; the match to TRBD2 covers 7 bases. This CDR3 is built from 16 residues. Germline CDR1 is SGDLS and CDR2 is YYNGEE. Trimming removed 0 bases from V and 3 bases from J; junction bases left unmatched: 7. CDR3 region: CASSVATGGTTDTQYF. As DNA, the CDR3 is TGTGCCAGCAGCGTAGCTACCGGGGGGACTACAGATACGCAGTATTTT. The full variable domain, in which reference TRBV9 and TRBJ2-3 provide the parts outside the CDR3, is DSGVTQTPKHLITATGQRVTLRCSPRSGDLSVYWYQQSLDQGLQFLIQYYNGEERAKGNILERFSAQQFPDLHSELNLSSLELGDSALYFCASSVATGGTTDTQYFGPGTRLTVL.

The chain joins TRBV2 to TRBJ1-2; D perhaps matches TRBD1 (5 bases). CDR3 size: 13 residues. The germline V gene encodes CDR1 SNHLY and CDR2 FYNNEI. V was clipped by 4 bases and J by 4 bases, with 10 bases between them. CDR3 sequence (DNA): TGTGCCAGCAGTGTCTCAGGGTTCTATGGCTACACCTTC. Translating it yields CASSVSGFYGYTF.

This clone was detected only a few times. The rearrangement links TRBV2 to TRBJ2-7; possible D gene TRBD1, 5 bases. Germline V CDR1 and CDR2: SNHLY, FYNNEI. The germline V and J ends were trimmed by 6 bases and 7 bases, with 13 bases remaining between them. The CDR3 has 12 residues. CDR3 region: CASRTRVGEQYF. DNA of the CDR3: TGTGCCAGCAGAACCAGGGTGGGTGAGCAGTACTTC.

V and J are TRBV7-2 and TRBJ2-7; D gene unclear. The CDR3 length is 13 residues. CDR1 is SGHTA, CDR2 FQGNSA, per germline. Deletions cut 3 bases from V and 3 bases from J, with 9 bases between. In DNA form, the CDR3 reads TGTGCCAGCAGCTTGCAGGCGAACTACGAGCAGTACTTC. It yields the protein CASSLQANYEQYF.

The gene calls are TRBV23-1 and TRBJ1-1, with TRBD1 matching over 9 bases. TRBV23-1 is recorded as an ORF, its role being uncertain. The CDR3 spans 16 residues. Unmatched junction bases numbered 6, after V lost 1 base and J lost 3 bases. CDR3 in amino acids: CASSQYRTGADTEAFF. The CDR3 nucleotides read TGCGCCAGCAGTCAATATCGGACAGGGGCCGACACTGAAGCTTTCTTT.

The chain has TRBV5-6 and TRBJ2-3; D may be TRBD2 (6 bases). V lost 4 bases, J lost 1 base, and 13 bases lay in between. Per germline, CDR1 SGHDT and CDR2 YYEEEE. The CDR3 spans 15 residues. DNA of the CDR3: TGTGCCAGCAGCCAGGGACTCCCGGGCACAGATACGCAGTATTTT. This gives the protein CASSQGLPGTDTQYF.

This chain uses TRBV6-5 with TRBJ2-7, with 14 bases aligning to TRBD2. This CDR3 has 14 amino acids. Unmatched junction bases numbered 7, after V lost 6 bases and J lost 9 bases. Germline assignment: CDR1 MNHEY and CDR2 SVGAGI. The CDR3 DNA reads TGTGCCAGCAGAAAGACTAGCGGGGGGGCGAGGCAGTACTTC. Encoded protein: CASRKTSGGARQYF.

J is TRBJ2-5 and V is TRBV27; 10 bases are shared with TRBD2. J was trimmed by 11 bases and V by 3 bases; bases with no gene match: 12. The CDR3 totals 15 residues. The germline gives CDR1 MNHEY, CDR2 SMNVEV (reference sequence). CDR3 DNA sequence: TGTGCCAGCAGTTTGGGTCTAGCGGGAGCCCAAGAGCAGTACTTC. It yields the protein CASSLGLAGAQEQYF.

The chain couples TRBV4-1 to TRBJ2-2; D may be TRBD1 (5 bases). CDR3 length: 14 residues. Germline V lookup: CDR1 MGHRA, CDR2 YSYEKL. Between the trimmed V and J ends, which lost 6 bases and 4 bases, there was a span of 12 bases. The CDR3 DNA sequence: TGCGCCAGCAGTGTGTCTGGGGCCACCGGGGAGCTGTTTTTT. The encoded protein is CASSVSGATGELFF.

The chain joins TRBV25-1 to TRBJ1-4, with TRBD1 identical over 12 bases. This CDR3 region has 17 residues. Germline assignment: CDR1 MGHDK and CDR2 SYGVNS. Trimming removed 4 bases from V and 3 bases from J; junction bases left unmatched: 6. The CDR3, as DNA: TGTGCCAGCAGTGCTCAGGGACAGGGGGCGTCTAATGAAAAACTGTTTTTT. Encoded protein: CASSAQGQGASNEKLFF.

This clone was recorded only once. The chain combines TRBV9 with TRBJ2-7, with 11 nucleotides matching TRBD2. Germline V gene sequence: CDR1 SGDLS, CDR2 YYNGEE. This CDR3 comprises 17 residues. V lost 0 bases and J lost 5; bases outside the gene matches: 10. CDR3: CASSVGHLAGGFNEQYF. The CDR3 nucleotides read TGTGCCAGCAGCGTAGGCCATCTAGCGGGAGGCTTCAACGAGCAGTACTTC.

The chain has TRBV6-6 and TRBJ1-5; 8 positions agree with TRBD1. V shed 4 bases and J 2 bases; nucleotides not matched to a gene: 1. Germline V gene sequence: CDR1 MNHNY, CDR2 SVGAGI (reference sequence). The CDR3 extends over 14 amino acids. The CDR3 DNA is TGTGCCAGCAGTTTACAGGGGGGCAATCAGCCCCAGCATTTT. It codes for CASSLQGGNQPQHF.

The sample holds one count of this clone. The CDR3 DNA follows: TGTGCCAGCAGCCCCTGGACTAGCGGGGGCTCAAATGAGCAGTTCTTC. Translation: CASSPWTSGGSNEQFF. The rearrangement uses TRBV7-2 and TRBJ2-1; 13 bases match TRBD2. Germline values: CDR1 SGHTA, CDR2 FQGNSA. This CDR3 has 16 residues. Unmatched junction bases numbered 8, after V lost 5 bases and J lost 7 bases.

DNA of the CDR3: TGCAGCGTTGGCCTGGAGGGAACCGGTCAGCCCCAGCATTTT. It codes for CSVGLEGTGQPQHF. This chain joins TRBV29-1 and TRBJ1-5; no clear D. CDR1 is SQVTM and CDR2 is ANQGSEA in the germline V gene. Trimming stripped 4 bases from V and 6 bases from J, with 16 bases between. The CDR3 has 14 residues.

The J gene is TRBJ1-4, the V gene TRBV5-1; 12 bases are shared with TRBD1. Unmatched junction bases numbered 5, after V lost 3 bases and J lost 2 bases. CDR1 and CDR2 from the germline V gene are SGHRS and YFSETQ. This CDR3 has 17 amino acids. CDR3 region: CASSWAGQGATNEKLFF. The CDR3 DNA sequence: TGCGCCAGCAGCTGGGCGGGACAGGGGGCTACTAATGAAAAACTGTTTTTT.

For the CDR3, the DNA is TGTGCCAGCAGTTTCAGGTTCCGAGAAAAACTGTTTTTT. Its protein is CASSFRFREKLFF. V gene TRBV28 combines with J gene TRBJ1-4; D gene ambiguous. V was cut by 3 bases and J by 8 bases, with 10 bases left in between. The CDR3 sequence is 13 residues long. Germline V gene lookup returns CDR1 MDHEN and CDR2 SYDVKM.

This chain links TRBV5-4 with TRBJ2-7; 8 nucleotides agree with TRBD1. With V trimmed by 4 bases and J by 4 bases, 10 bases remained unmatched. CDR3 length: 15 amino acids. Germline V gives CDR1 SGHNT, CDR2 YYREEE (reference sequence). This CDR3 is CASSQDPGQAYEQYF. CDR3 bases: TGTGCCAGCAGCCAGGACCCGGGACAGGCGTACGAGCAGTACTTC.

The gene calls are TRBV9 and TRBJ2-2; 12 bases match TRBD2. The trim removed 7 bases at V and 6 bases at J, leaving 4 bases unmatched. This CDR3 is 14 amino acids long. Germline loops: CDR1 SGDLS, CDR2 YYNGEE. The CDR3 spells CASASGRESGELFF. The CDR3, as DNA: TGTGCCAGCGCTAGCGGGAGGGAGTCCGGGGAGCTGTTTTTT.

The chain joins TRBV9 to TRBJ2-2; 7 bases line up with TRBD2. CDR1 is SGDLS, CDR2 YYNGEE, per germline. The CDR3 runs 15 residues. V shed 0 bases and J 5 bases; nucleotides not matched to a gene: 4. CDR3 bases: TGTGCCAGCAGCGTAGGACTAGCCCCTACCGGGGAGCTGTTTTTT. Translating gives CASSVGLAPTGELFF.

This clone has more than one count but fewer than ten. The chain has TRBV6-1 and TRBJ1-4, with 9 bases identical to TRBD1. With V trimmed by 5 bases and J by 7 bases, 8 bases remained unmatched. The CDR3 is 15 residues long. Germline V gene data show CDR1 as MNHNS and CDR2 as SASEGT. This CDR3 is CASSPPDRGSEKLFF. The CDR3 nucleotides read TGTGCCAGCAGTCCCCCGGACAGGGGAAGTGAAAAACTGTTTTTT.

The V call is TRBV19, the J call TRBJ2-6; D uncertain. Germline assignment: CDR1 LNHDA and CDR2 SQIVND (reference sequence). The V and J ends lost 7 bases and 0 bases respectively, with 13 bases between them. This CDR3 is 16 amino acids long. CDR3 in DNA: TGTGCCAGTAAATCAGGTGCTATCTCTGGGGCCAACGTCCTGACTTTC. Protein sequence: CASKSGAISGANVLTF. The full variable domain, rest sourced from reference TRBV19 and TRBJ2-6, is DGGITQSPKYLFRKEGQNVTLSCEQNLNHDAMYWYRQDPGQGLRLIYYSQIVNDFQKGDIAEGYSVSREKKESFPLTVTSAQKNPTAFYLCASKSGAISGANVLTFGAGSRLTVL.